This paragraph reports one T cell receptor (beta chain). Assay: immunoSEQ multiplex PCR; the TCRdb copy retains only in-frame clones and omits some. The sample has about 20,000 clones; 88% are singletons. The data originate from a study of T cell changes during pregnancy in multiple sclerosis. The V gene's germline CDR1 is SGHDT and CDR2 YYEEEE. This CDR3 has 15 residues. V dropped 1 base and J dropped 5; count of bases not matched to a gene: 4. The starting material was CD8+ T cells from peripheral blood mononuclear cells, obtained after pregnancy. The sequence was obtained from a female donor in good health, enrolled as a control in a pregnancy study. This sequence joins TRBV5-6 and TRBJ2-5; the match to TRBD2 covers 11 bases. CDR3 coding DNA: TGTGCCAGCAGCTTGACGGTAGCGGGAGGGGAGACCCAGTACTTC. It specifies CASSLTVAGGETQYF. The variable domain in full, completed from reference TRBV5-6 and TRBJ2-5, reads DAGVTQSPTHLIKTRGQQVTLRCSPKSGHDTVSWYQQALGQGPQFIFQYYEEEERQRGNFPDRFSGHQFPNYSSELNVNALLLGDSALYLCASSLTVAGGETQYFGPGTRLLVL.